The rows below give T cell receptor beta chains drawn from one sample of a study of blood T cell repertoires in COVID-19. The table came from immunoSEQ multiplex PCR; TCRdb's copy has only in-frame clones and leaves some out. Seen here are about 360,000 clones, roughly 86% observed once, and the top ten hold roughly 2%. The sample consisted of PBMCs or T cells enriched from blood (not recorded which). Receptor source: a woman aged 40 to 50 with acute COVID-19. The CDR3 runs from the conserved cysteine through the conserved F or W. The D gene is left open where the match is weak. Size values are once, few and many counts, or a class for expanded clones, and some rows have none.

V gene: TRBV5-1; D gene: NA; J gene: TRBJ1-1; clone size: few; CDR3 protein: CASSPGVVNTEAFF; CDR3 DNA: TGCGCCAGCAGTCCAGGGGTAGTGAACACTGAAGCTTTCTTT
V gene: TRBV29-1; D gene: TRBD1; J gene: TRBJ2-6; clone size: NA; CDR3 protein: CSVIPGQGPGANVLTF; CDR3 DNA: TGCAGCGTAATCCCGGGACAGGGACCTGGGGCCAACGTCCTGACTTTC
V gene: TRBV15; D gene: TRBD2; J gene: TRBJ2-7; clone size: NA; CDR3 protein: CATSPGLAGYEQYF; CDR3 DNA: TGTGCCACCAGCCCGGGACTAGCGGGTTACGAGCAGTACTTC
V gene: TRBV5-4; D gene: NA; J gene: TRBJ2-7; clone size: NA; CDR3 protein: CASSPSWGGDEQYF; CDR3 DNA: TGTGCCAGCAGCCCCTCATGGGGGGGCGACGAGCAGTACTTC
V gene: TRBV6-5; D gene: TRBD1; J gene: TRBJ2-3; clone size: NA; CDR3 protein: CASSLRDRGADTQYF; CDR3 DNA: TGTGCCAGCAGTCTCCGGGACAGGGGCGCAGATACGCAGTATTTT
V gene: TRBV4-2; D gene: TRBD2; J gene: TRBJ2-2; clone size: NA; CDR3 protein: CASSPGLAVGELFF; CDR3 DNA: TGTGCCAGCAGCCCAGGACTAGCCGTCGGGGAGCTGTTTTTT
V gene: TRBV14; D gene: NA; J gene: TRBJ1-3; clone size: NA; CDR3 protein: CASSLYFSGGQPRNTIYF; CDR3 DNA: TGTGCCAGCAGCCTCTACTTTTCCGGAGGCCAACCCAGAAACACCATATATTTT
V gene: TRBV5-1; D gene: NA; J gene: TRBJ1-2; clone size: NA; CDR3 protein: CASSLSQAGYGYTF; CDR3 DNA: TGCGCCAGCAGCTTGAGTCAGGCCGGCTATGGCTACACCTTC
V gene: TRBV19; D gene: TRBD1; J gene: TRBJ2-2; clone size: NA; CDR3 protein: CASSPPGQGRSTGELFF; CDR3 DNA: TGTGCCAGTAGCCCACCGGGACAGGGAAGAAGCACCGGGGAGCTGTTTTTT
V gene: TRBV5-4; D gene: TRBD1; J gene: TRBJ1-3; clone size: NA; CDR3 protein: CASTKGQASGNTIYF; CDR3 DNA: TGTGCCAGCACCAAAGGACAGGCCTCTGGAAACACCATATATTTT
V gene: TRBV27; D gene: NA; J gene: TRBJ1-5; clone size: NA; CDR3 protein: CASAEGGGHQPQHF; CDR3 DNA: TGTGCCAGCGCCGAGGGGGGGGGTCATCAGCCCCAGCATTTT
V gene: TRBV5-1; D gene: TRBD2; J gene: TRBJ2-3; clone size: NA; CDR3 protein: CASSQKTGGGAVDTQYF; CDR3 DNA: TGCGCCAGCAGCCAAAAAACTGGCGGGGGGGCCGTAGATACGCAGTATTTT
V gene: TRBV7-9; D gene: TRBD1; J gene: TRBJ1-4; clone size: NA; CDR3 protein: CASRQTGTGNEKLFF; CDR3 DNA: TGTGCCAGCAGGCAAACCGGGACAGGGAATGAAAAACTGTTTTTT
V gene: TRBV15; D gene: NA; J gene: TRBJ2-5; clone size: NA; CDR3 protein: CATSNPTDGYQETQYF; CDR3 DNA: TGTGCCACCAGCAATCCCACTGACGGGTACCAAGAGACCCAGTACTTC
V gene: TRBV18; D gene: NA; J gene: TRBJ1-3; clone size: NA; CDR3 protein: CASSGPGARSSGNTIYF; CDR3 DNA: TGTGCCAGCTCAGGACCTGGGGCCCGAAGCTCTGGAAACACCATATATTTT
V gene: TRBV18; D gene: NA; J gene: TRBJ2-7; clone size: NA; CDR3 protein: CASSPQSGGEEQYF; CDR3 DNA: TGTGCCAGCTCACCACAATCCGGAGGGGAAGAGCAGTACTTC
V gene: TRBV5-6; D gene: NA; J gene: TRBJ1-2; clone size: NA; CDR3 protein: CASSLFQVLANYGYTF; CDR3 DNA: TGTGCCAGCAGCTTGTTTCAGGTTTTAGCTAACTATGGCTACACCTTC
V gene: TRBV6-4; D gene: NA; J gene: TRBJ1-5; clone size: once; CDR3 protein: CASSEERGQPQHF; CDR3 DNA: TGTGCCAGCAGTGAGGAACGGGGGCAGCCCCAGCATTTT
V gene: TRBV3-1/TRBV3-2; D gene: NA; J gene: TRBJ1-6; clone size: NA; CDR3 protein: CASSQGDTYNSPLHF; CDR3 DNA: TGTGCCAGCAGCCAAGGGGACACATATAATTCACCCCTCCACTTT